The 19 T cell receptor beta chains listed next were all sequenced from one sample in a study of PD-L1 blockade in urothelial cancer. The method was immunoSEQ multiplex PCR; TCRdb's version includes in-frame clones alone and lacks a portion of them. The sample consists of tens of thousands of clones, more than 75% of them appearing once. The time point is: pretreatment peripheral blood. The sequenced sample was PBMCs, obtained around atezolizumab (anti-PD-L1) treatment. The receptor source for this set is a man aged 55 to 70 with urothelial cancer.

This clone was found once. This sequence joins TRBV19 and TRBJ1-4; unclear D gene. Germline-derived CDR1 and CDR2 are LNHDA and SQIVND (reference sequence). V lost 6 bases, J lost 3 bases, and 11 bases lay in between. CDR3 length equals 14 residues. The CDR3 coding sequence is TGTGCCAGTAGGAGGGTGGGTGCTAATGAAAAACTGTTTTTT. It yields the protein CASRRVGANEKLFF.

This clone was counted once. The V and J genes are TRBV5-1 and TRBJ1-1; D is unresolved. Germline CDR1 reads SGHRS; CDR2 reads YFSETQ. This CDR3 region has 16 residues. The V gene lost 4 bases and the J gene lost 0 bases, with 16 bases spanning the gap. The CDR3 DNA is TGCGCCAGCAGCCCTGGGGAGGCTCTCATGAACACTGAAGCTTTCTTT. The encoded protein is CASSPGEALMNTEAFF.

This clone was detected only once. The genes are TRBV28 and TRBJ2-7; 7 bases fit TRBD2. The V gene end was trimmed by 7 bases and the J gene end by 1 base; junction bases not matched to a gene: 7. The germline CDR1 and CDR2 sequences are MDHEN and SYDVKM. The length of the CDR3 is 14 residues. The DNA for the CDR3 is TGTGCCAGCAAAAGGGACTACATATCCTACGAGCAGTACTTC. Translation: CASKRDYISYEQYF.

This clone has just a few counts. The V gene is TRBV9, the J gene TRBJ2-2; 9 bases line up with TRBD2. The CDR3 runs 16 residues. Germline V gene data show CDR1 as SGDLS and CDR2 as YYNGEE. V was pared by 4 bases and J by 6 bases, with 10 bases of the junction left unmatched. Here the CDR3 reads CASSPRGGGASGELFF. The DNA for the CDR3 is TGTGCCAGCAGCCCCCGGGGCGGGGGGGCCTCCGGGGAGCTGTTTTTT.

This clone was counted once. This rearrangement joins TRBV28 to TRBJ1-4; D perhaps matches TRBD1 (5 bases). Trimming took 2 bases from V and 6 from J, leaving 13 bases between them. Germline-derived CDR1 and CDR2 are MDHEN and SYDVKM. The CDR3 consists of 15 residues. In nucleotides, the CDR3 is TGTGCCAGCAGTTTAATTGGGGGGATGTATGAAAAACTGTTTTTT. It specifies CASSLIGGMYEKLFF.

The V gene is TRBV5-1, the J gene TRBJ2-7, with 11 positions matching TRBD1. J was trimmed by 5 bases and V by 5 bases; bases with no gene match: 9. Looked up from germline, CDR1 is SGHRS and CDR2 is YFSETQ. The CDR3 runs 15 residues. The chain's CDR3 is CASRAQRTGGDEQYF. CDR3 sequence (DNA): TGCGCCAGCAGAGCCCAGAGGACAGGGGGCGACGAGCAGTACTTC.

A single count supports this clone. The V and J genes are TRBV5-6 and TRBJ2-5; a possible D gene is TRBD1 (7 bases). V lost 3 bases and J lost 5, with 17 bases in between. The CDR3 loop spans 15 amino acids. CDR1 is SGHDT, CDR2 YYEEEE, per germline. CDR3 nucleotide sequence: TGTGCCAGCAGCTACCAGGGGGGCCGCGCCGAGACCCAGTACTTC. Its translation is CASSYQGGRAETQYF.

The V call is TRBV30, the J call TRBJ1-1, with D tentatively TRBD1 (5 bases). The CDR3 totals 13 residues. The germline V and J ends were trimmed by 5 bases and 7 bases, with 17 bases remaining between them. Germline CDR1 reads GTSNPN; CDR2 reads SVGIG (reference sequence). The chain's CDR3 is CAWSPGGNREAFF. CDR3 nucleotide sequence: TGTGCCTGGTCACCCGGGGGGAACCGTGAAGCTTTCTTT.

The table lists this clone with a count of one. The V call is TRBV30, the J call TRBJ2-5; 11 bases are shared with TRBD1. The J segment lost 5 bases and the V segment lost 8 bases, leaving 7 bases of the junction unmatched. The CDR3 covers 13 residues. Germline values: CDR1 GTSNPN, CDR2 SVGIG (reference sequence). For the CDR3, the DNA is TGTGCCAGCCGGGACAGGGGGAGGGAGACCCAGTACTTC. This translates into CASRDRGRETQYF.

The gene calls are TRBV4-1 and TRBJ2-7; 9 nucleotides agree with TRBD2. V lost 2 bases, J lost 2 bases, and 4 bases stayed unmatched. This CDR3 spans 15 amino acids. Germline CDR1 and CDR2: MGHRA and YSYEKL. CDR3: CASSQWASGAYEQYF. DNA for the CDR3: TGCGCCAGCAGCCAATGGGCTAGCGGGGCCTACGAGCAGTACTTC.

In this sample, this clone turned up a few times. V gene TRBV28 combines with J gene TRBJ1-4; TRBD1 might be the D (5 bases). Germline V gives CDR1 MDHEN, CDR2 SYDVKM. The V end was cut by 6 bases, the J end by 7 bases, with 18 bases between. CDR3 length equals 15 residues. The CDR3 DNA reads TGTGCCAGCAGCACCCCCGGGACGGGGGGTGAAAAACTGTTTTTT. Translated, it gives CASSTPGTGGEKLFF.

The rearrangement uses TRBV9 and TRBJ1-1; the match to TRBD1 covers 7 bases. CDR3 length: 13 amino acids. V shed 3 bases, J shed 6 bases, and the junction held 5 bases outside the gene matches. The germline CDR1 and CDR2 sequences are SGDLS and YYNGEE. CDR3 nucleotide sequence: TGTGCCAGCAGCGCCAGACAGGGTGCTGAAGCTTTCTTT. This translates into CASSARQGAEAFF.

The V call is TRBV4-1, the J call TRBJ2-1; TRBD2 matches 10 bases. This CDR3 is built from 15 residues. After removal of 2 bases from V and 10 bases from J, the junction contained 8 bases not matched to a gene. Looked up from germline, CDR1 is MGHRA and CDR2 is YSYEKL. The CDR3 sequence: CASSQPLAGGGEQFF. The CDR3 DNA follows: TGCGCCAGCAGCCAACCCTTAGCGGGGGGCGGGGAGCAGTTCTTC.

This sequence joins TRBV19 and TRBJ2-7; D unresolved. This CDR3 region has 13 residues. Per the germline V gene, CDR1 is LNHDA and CDR2 is SQIVND (reference sequence). V was pared by 4 bases and J by 3 bases, with 10 bases between. The CDR3 region is CASSTLLLYEQYF. The CDR3 nucleotides are TGTGCCAGTAGTACCTTACTCCTCTACGAGCAGTACTTC. Full variable domain (remainder filled in from reference TRBV19 and TRBJ2-7): DGGITQSPKYLFRKEGQNVTLSCEQNLNHDAMYWYRQDPGQGLRLIYYSQIVNDFQKGDIAEGYSVSREKKESFPLTVTSAQKNPTAFYLCASSTLLLYEQYFGPGTRLTVT.

DNA for the CDR3: TGTGCCAGCAGCCCCCTGGGGCCCACAGATACGCAGTATTTT. Encoded protein: CASSPLGPTDTQYF. V usage is TRBV7-8 and J usage is TRBJ2-3; TRBD1 might be the D (5 bases). CDR1 is SGHVS, CDR2 FQNEAQ, per germline. The germline V and J ends were trimmed by 5 bases and 2 bases, with 11 bases remaining between them. This CDR3 spans 14 amino acids.

The chain combines TRBV5-1 with TRBJ2-7, with D hard to call. V shed 0 bases and J shed 0 bases, with 7 bases lying between them. The germline gives CDR1 SGHRS, CDR2 YFSETQ. The length of the CDR3 is 14 residues. CDR3 in amino acids: CASSLELPSYEQYF. The CDR3 DNA reads TGCGCCAGCAGCTTGGAACTCCCCTCCTACGAGCAGTACTTC.

The genes are TRBV5-5 and TRBJ1-2; D remains unclear. The CDR3 covers 14 residues. Between the trimmed V and J ends, which lost 2 bases and 2 bases, there was a span of 10 bases. Germline lookup yields CDR1 SGHKS and CDR2 YYEKEE (reference sequence). In nucleotides, the CDR3 is TGTGCCAGCAGCTTCGCCGGGGAAAACTATGGCTACACCTTC. The encoded protein is CASSFAGENYGYTF.

CDR3 sequence: CASSQDLRGLETQYF. DNA for the CDR3: TGTGCCAGCAGCCAAGATCTAAGGGGCTTGGAGACCCAGTACTTC. The chain couples TRBV4-2 to TRBJ2-5; a possible D gene is TRBD1 (5 bases). The germline gives CDR1 LGHNA, CDR2 YNFKEQ. V was cut by 0 bases and J by 5 bases, with 13 bases left in between. The CDR3 length is 15 residues.

By frequency in the sample, this clone is medium-sized. The chain combines TRBV5-1 with TRBJ1-5; D might be TRBD1 (6 bases). The CDR3 sequence is 13 residues long. Deletions cut 9 bases from V and 5 bases from J, with 15 bases between. CDR1 is SGHRS and CDR2 is YFSETQ in the germline V gene. Here the CDR3 reads CATPKGGYQPQHF. The CDR3, as DNA: TGCGCCACCCCCAAAGGGGGTTATCAGCCCCAGCATTTT.